This TCR beta chain was found in a study of cytomegalovirus exposure and HLA in healthy donors. About the study: In an early release, HLA-typed donors contributed some 82 million unique TCR sequences. Findings of the study overall: The study flagged around 150 TCR beta chains as cytomegalovirus-associated.

The PCR was carried out with 60 Vbeta primers and 13 Jbeta primers. Sequencing was performed with immunoSEQ multiplex PCR; in TCRdb, only in-frame clones are kept and a portion is missing. This table holds some 140,000 clones, about 80% found once. This clone has a single count. No antigen is known for it. The V and J ends lost 0 bases and 4 bases respectively, with 16 bases between them. Germline V lookup: CDR1 MNHEY, CDR2 SVGAGI. CDR3 length: 16 residues. This clonotype was obtained from a man younger than 45 in good health and CMV-seronegative. The chain is built from TRBV6-5 and TRBJ2-7; D is perhaps TRBD2 (5 bases). The sequenced sample was PBMCs. The CDR3 sequence: CASSYSRATRFYEQYF. CDR3 nucleotides: TGTGCCAGCAGTTACTCTCGGGCTACTAGGTTTTACGAGCAGTACTTC.